These T cell receptor beta chains were read from a single sample in a study of glioma-infiltrating T cells after dendritic cell vaccination. Some clones are missing from TCRdb's copy, which holds only in-frame ones; the method was immunoSEQ multiplex PCR. The data hold about 92,000 clones, with approximately 90% observed a single time. The material was blood, obtained before dendritic cell vaccination. The receptors were sampled from a human donor with glioblastoma. Both conserved end residues are part of each CDR3. The order of the fields is D gene, J gene, clone size, V gene, CDR3 protein, CDR3 DNA. D genes are given only for firm matches. Only some rows state a clone size, as once, few, many or a class for expanded clones.

- TRBJ2-7 - TRBV29-1 CSAKKPSGKGVHEQYF TGCAGTGCCAAAAAGCCGAGCGGGAAGGGGGTCCACGAGCAGTACTTC
- TRBJ1-2 - TRBV5-1 CASSLGAGGYTF TGCGCCAGCAGCTTGGGGGCTGGTGGCTACACCTTC
- TRBJ2-3 - TRBV11-1 CASSFGRGSTDTQYF TGTGCCAGCAGTTTTGGACGGGGGAGCACAGATACGCAGTATTTT
TRBD1 TRBJ2-1 - TRBV28 CASSFGGQGRLRTYNEQFF TGTGCCAGCAGTTTCGGGGGACAGGGACGTTTAAGAACCTACAATGAGCAGTTCTTC
- TRBJ2-1 - TRBV9 CASSVGQGPYNEQFF TGTGCCAGCAGCGTAGGGCAGGGGCCGTACAATGAGCAGTTCTTC
TRBD2 TRBJ2-1 - TRBV5-4 CASSGFSGGFYNEQFF TGTGCCAGCAGCGGGTTTAGCGGGGGCTTCTACAATGAGCAGTTCTTC
TRBD2 TRBJ2-7 once TRBV5-6 CASSLAPSGRAHEQYF TGTGCCAGCAGCTTGGCCCCTAGCGGGAGGGCCCACGAGCAGTACTTC
TRBD1 TRBJ1-5 - TRBV2 CASSVGRDSLYQPQHF TGTGCCAGCAGTGTAGGTAGGGACAGTCTCTATCAGCCCCAGCATTTT
TRBD2 TRBJ2-7 - TRBV4-2 CASSQEGTSGNSYEQYF TGTGCCAGCAGCCAAGAAGGGACTAGCGGGAACTCCTACGAGCAGTACTTC
TRBD1 TRBJ1-5 - TRBV27 CASSATQGFQPQHF TGTGCCAGCAGTGCGACACAGGGGTTTCAGCCCCAGCATTTT
- TRBJ1-5 - TRBV19 CASSIGTEYSQHF TGTGCCAGTAGTATAGGGACAGAATATTCCCAGCATTTT
- TRBJ2-7 - TRBV5-6 CASSSLRDSYEQYF TGTGCCAGCAGCTCACTACGGGATTCCTACGAGCAGTACTTC
- TRBJ2-2 - TRBV7-3 CASSLSGPAGELFF TGTGCCAGCAGCCTATCGGGTCCGGCCGGGGAGCTGTTTTTT
- TRBJ1-4 - TRBV18 CASSPRRGEAEKLFF TGTGCCAGCTCACCAAGGCGCGGGGAAGCTGAAAAACTGTTTTTT
- TRBJ1-2 few TRBV6-5 CASRAYRDGYTF TGTGCCAGCAGGGCCTACAGGGATGGCTACACCTTC
TRBD2 TRBJ2-5 - TRBV6-1 CASDRQRERTQYF TGTGCCAGTGACCGTCAGCGGGAGCGGACCCAGTACTTC
- TRBJ2-2 - TRBV19 CASKLTGTGFTGELFF TGTGCCAGCAAACTTACAGGGACGGGTTTTACCGGGGAGCTGTTTTTT
- TRBJ2-2 - TRBV5-4 CASSLDRNTGELFF TGTGCCAGCAGCTTGGACAGGAACACCGGGGAGCTGTTTTTT
- TRBJ1-5 - TRBV2 CASRHRDNGNQPQHF TGTGCCAGCAGGCACCGGGACAATGGCAATCAGCCCCAGCATTTT
- TRBJ2-7 - TRBV6-6 CASSYVGKGSYEQYF TGTGCCAGCAGTTATGTGGGTAAGGGGTCCTACGAGCAGTACTTC
- TRBJ1-6 once TRBV19 CASSIKTGSNSPLHF TGTGCCAGTAGTATTAAAACAGGGAGCAATTCACCCCTCCACTTT
- TRBJ1-1 - TRBV7-9 CASSPAGHLTGPGSTEAFF TGTGCCAGCAGCCCAGCGGGACATCTGACAGGCCCGGGGAGCACTGAAGCTTTCTTT
TRBD1 TRBJ1-6 - TRBV6-1 CASRGDRTYNSPLHF TGTGCCAGCAGGGGGGACAGAACCTATAATTCACCCCTCCACTTT
TRBD2 TRBJ2-7 - TRBV5-6 CASSPKRGGAYEQYF TGTGCCAGCAGCCCGAAGCGGGGGGGGGCCTACGAGCAGTACTTC
- TRBJ2-7 - TRBV14 CASSQERRLGSYEQYF TGTGCCAGCAGCCAAGAAAGACGTCTAGGCTCCTACGAGCAGTACTTC
- TRBJ1-1 - TRBV5-1 CASSLFRATEAFF TGCGCCAGCAGCTTGTTCAGGGCCACTGAAGCTTTCTTT
- TRBJ2-1 - TRBV13 CASSLRGTSYNEQFF TGTGCCAGCAGCTTAAGGGGGACCTCCTACAATGAGCAGTTCTTC
TRBD2 TRBJ2-1 - TRBV9 CASSVWASGSYNEQFF TGTGCCAGCAGCGTATGGGCTAGCGGGAGCTACAATGAGCAGTTCTTC
- TRBJ1-5 few TRBV6-1 CASTTGHLIGQPQHF TGTGCCAGCACCACGGGACACCTAATAGGTCAGCCCCAGCATTTT
TRBD1 TRBJ1-1 - TRBV4-1 CASSWRQGATEAFF TGCGCCAGCAGCTGGCGACAGGGCGCCACTGAAGCTTTCTTT
- TRBJ2-7 - TRBV9 CASSSTVSSYEQYF TGTGCCAGCAGCTCGACAGTGAGCTCCTACGAGCAGTACTTC
- TRBJ2-5 - TRBV5-1 CASSLGAGVGETQYF TGCGCCAGCAGCTTGGGGGCAGGGGTTGGAGAGACCCAGTACTTC
TRBD1 TRBJ1-6 - TRBV7-9 CASSPITGGAGNSPLHF TGTGCCAGCAGCCCTATAACAGGGGGCGCCGGTAATTCACCCCTCCACTTT
TRBD1 TRBJ2-7 - TRBV27 CASSLTYPGQGTTYEQYF TGTGCCAGCAGTTTAACATACCCGGGACAGGGGACAACCTACGAGCAGTACTTC
- TRBJ2-1 - TRBV11-2 CASSLRLEIFF TGTGCCAGCAGCCTGAGACTAGAAATCTTCTTC
- TRBJ2-5 once TRBV7-3 CASSLVREETQYF TGTGCCAGCAGCTTGGTCAGGGAAGAGACCCAGTACTTC
- TRBJ1-4 - TRBV6-6 CASSYGWGANEKLFF TGTGCCAGCAGTTACGGGTGGGGAGCTAATGAAAAACTGTTTTTT
TRBD1 TRBJ2-1 - TRBV7-3 CASSHDRANEQFF TGTGCCAGCAGCCATGACAGGGCCAATGAGCAGTTCTTC
- TRBJ1-1 - TRBV25-1 CASSESGGGNTEAFF TGTGCCAGCAGTGAATCGGGGGGTGGAAACACTGAAGCTTTCTTT
- TRBJ1-5 - TRBV15 CATSRLMGTLKESNQPQHF TGTGCCACCAGCAGACTCATGGGGACTCTTAAGGAAAGCAATCAGCCCCAGCATTTT